This passage covers 19 T cell receptor beta chains from one sample sequenced in a study of T cell responses to AZD1222 COVID-19 vaccine. Some clones are missing from TCRdb's copy, which holds only in-frame ones; the method was immunoSEQ multiplex PCR. The table lists approximately 99,000 clones, about 85% of them singletons. This material consisted of peripheral blood, taken on day 0 of AZD1222 vaccination. These receptors all come from an adult in good health.

The rearrangement uses TRBV19 and TRBJ1-4; D remains ambiguous. V lost 6 bases to trimming and J lost 0 bases, with 8 bases between them. The CDR3 length is 14 residues. In germline, CDR1 is LNHDA, CDR2 SQIVND (reference sequence). The CDR3 DNA sequence: TGTGCCAGTAGCCTCCTAGCAACTAATGAAAAACTGTTTTTT. Protein product: CASSLLATNEKLFF.

The chain's CDR3 is CASSQAGVAAWEQYF. The DNA of the CDR3 is TGTGCCAGCAGCCAGGCGGGGGTCGCAGCGTGGGAGCAGTACTTC. The genes are TRBV6-2 or TRBV6-3 and TRBJ2-7; 7 bases align to TRBD2. V was clipped by 6 bases and J by 7 bases; unmatched bases: 15. From germline, CDR1 is MNHEY and CDR2 SVGEGT. The CDR3 has 15 residues.

The J gene is TRBJ1-1, the V gene TRBV2; TRBD1 might be the D (6 bases). With 3 bases removed from V and 4 bases from J, the gap between germline ends came to 9 bases. CDR1 and CDR2 (germline): SNHLY, FYNNEI. The length of the CDR3 is 13 residues. CDR3 sequence reads: CASSDGQLTEAFF. The CDR3 DNA is TGTGCCAGCAGTGACGGACAGCTCACTGAAGCTTTCTTT.

This clone came up once. Sequence at one end of the junction differs from germline and may be a read error. The chain carries TRBV5-1 and TRBJ1-3; D might be TRBD1 (5 bases). The CDR3 sequence is 15 residues long. Per germline, CDR1 SGHRS and CDR2 YFSETQ. The CDR3: CASSLGVGSGNTIYF. The CDR3 DNA reads TGTGCCAGCAGCTTGGGGGTCGGCTCTGGAAACACCATATATTTT.

J is TRBJ2-5 and V is TRBV5-1, with D tentatively TRBD1 (5 bases). V lost 2 bases and J 1 base, leaving 9 bases between the germline ends. Germline values: CDR1 SGHRS, CDR2 YFSETQ. CDR3 length: 14 residues. The CDR3 DNA sequence: TGCGCCAGCAGCTTAATGGGGCGCCAAGAGACCCAGTACTTC. The encoded protein is CASSLMGRQETQYF.

DNA of the CDR3: TGTGCCAGCAGCGAGATAGAGGGTGAAAAACTGTTTTTT. It specifies CASSEIEGEKLFF. V is TRBV7-6 and J is TRBJ1-4; D not certain. The CDR3 is made up of 13 amino acids. Germline CDR1 is SGHVS and CDR2 is FNYEAQ. Trimming cost V 5 bases and J 7 bases, with 11 bases left between them.

The chain employs TRBV6-5 and TRBJ2-2, with 8 bases that match TRBD2. V was clipped by 10 bases and J by 5 bases; unmatched bases: 12. Germline CDR1 is MNHEY and CDR2 is SVGAGI. This CDR3 has 15 residues. CDR3 sequence reads: CATKGTRMVTGELFF. CDR3 nucleotide sequence: TGTGCCACCAAAGGGACTAGAATGGTAACCGGGGAGCTGTTTTTT.

Regarding this clone: Other nucleotide sequences in the sample specify the same CDR3. The rearrangement joins TRBV12-3 or TRBV12-4 to TRBJ1-2; no definite D call. V lost 1 base to trimming and J lost 4 bases, with 4 bases between them. This CDR3 comprises 12 residues. The CDR3 loop reads CASSLDPYGYTF. The CDR3 DNA follows: TGTGCCAGCAGTTTAGACCCCTATGGCTACACCTTC.

V and J are TRBV2 and TRBJ2-1, with 8 bases identical to TRBD1. V dropped 8 bases and J dropped 8; count of bases not matched to a gene: 11. The CDR3 runs to 14 residues. The germline V gene has CDR1 SNHLY and CDR2 FYNNEI. In DNA form, the CDR3 reads TGTGCCAGCTGCTTTGACAGGGGCAACGATGAGCAGTTCTTC. It codes for CASCFDRGNDEQFF.

The rearrangement joins TRBV19 to TRBJ2-3; possible D gene TRBD2, 6 bases. V gave up 4 bases and J gave up 3 bases, with 11 bases separating them. This CDR3 spans 14 amino acids. Germline V CDR1 and CDR2: LNHDA, SQIVND (reference sequence). The CDR3 DNA reads TGTGCCAGTAGTAACCCCGGGGGTACAGATACGCAGTATTTT. This translates into CASSNPGGTDTQYF.

CDR3 in amino acids: CASSYSGLEHTDTQYF. The CDR3 DNA sequence: TGTGCCAGCAGTTACTCAGGACTGGAACACACAGATACGCAGTATTTT. This chain links TRBV6-2 or TRBV6-3 with TRBJ2-3; weak D call: TRBD2 (5 bases). V lost 0 bases to trimming and J lost 2 bases, with 12 bases between them. The CDR3 has 16 residues. Germline values: CDR1 MNHEY, CDR2 SVGEGT.

The chain is built from TRBV9 and TRBJ1-1; maybe TRBD1 (5 bases). CDR3 length: 14 residues. Germline V gene sequence: CDR1 SGDLS, CDR2 YYNGEE. V lost 0 bases, J lost 4 bases, and 10 bases lay in between. The CDR3 DNA reads as TGTGCCAGCAGCGTAGCAGGGACCGGCACTGAAGCTTTCTTT. This sequence encodes CASSVAGTGTEAFF.

The chain carries TRBV9 and TRBJ2-1, with unresolved D. The CDR3 has 15 amino acids. The V end lost 1 base, the J end lost 2 bases, and 10 bases lay between the germline ends. Germline assignment: CDR1 SGDLS and CDR2 YYNGEE. CDR3 in amino acids: CASSVISEAYNEQFF. The DNA for the CDR3 is TGTGCCAGCAGCGTAATAAGCGAGGCCTACAATGAGCAGTTCTTC. Full variable domain (rest looked up from reference TRBV9 and TRBJ2-1): DSGVTQTPKHLITATGQRVTLRCSPRSGDLSVYWYQQSLDQGLQFLIQYYNGEERAKGNILERFSAQQFPDLHSELNLSSLELGDSALYFCASSVISEAYNEQFFGPGTRLTVL.

The chain has TRBV10-1 and TRBJ2-1; possibly TRBD1 or TRBD2 for D (5 bases each). CDR3 length: 15 residues. Germline V gene lookup returns CDR1 WNHNN and CDR2 SYGVQD (reference sequence). Trimming removed 2 bases from V and 4 bases from J, with 12 bases in between. CDR3 loop: CASSELRWGYNEQFF. CDR3 sequence (DNA): TGCGCCAGCAGTGAGCTCAGGTGGGGGTACAATGAGCAGTTCTTC.

V gene TRBV18 combines with J gene TRBJ1-2, with TRBD1 as a possible D gene (5 bases). The CDR3 length is 15 residues. Germline CDR1 and CDR2: KGHSH and LQKENI. Trimming left V 1 base short and J 3 bases short, with 12 bases between. CDR3 protein: CASSPLGLGDYGYTF. Here the CDR3 DNA reads TGTGCCAGCTCACCACTAGGGTTAGGGGACTATGGCTACACCTTC.

The chain uses TRBV24-1 and TRBJ1-1; D is undetermined. V was trimmed by 2 bases and J by 2 bases, leaving 8 bases between them. Germline-derived CDR1 and CDR2 are KGHDR and SFDVKD. The CDR3 covers 14 residues. CDR3 region: CATSDSARNTEAFF. The CDR3 nucleotides read TGTGCCACCAGTGATTCCGCGAGAAACACTGAAGCTTTCTTT.

The rearrangement links TRBV4-3 to TRBJ2-7, with a tentative D call TRBD2 (5 bases). The CDR3 covers 13 residues. Trimming removed 4 bases at V and 6 bases at J, with 13 bases between. Per germline, CDR1 LGHNA and CDR2 YSLEER. CDR3 region: CASSPIPGSEQYF. Here the CDR3 DNA reads TGCGCCAGCAGCCCGATCCCGGGATCCGAGCAGTACTTC.

For this clone: Mismatch with germline at one junction end may stem from a read error. CDR3 DNA sequence: TGTGCCAGCACCACGACCCTCCACAATGAGCAGTTCTTC. Its translation is CASTTTLHNEQFF. The chain is built from TRBV5-1 and TRBJ2-1; D call uncertain. This CDR3 spans 13 amino acids. Germline-derived CDR1 and CDR2 are SGHRS and YFSETQ.

This clone is a singleton in its sample. The J gene is TRBJ2-5, the V gene TRBV13, with D perhaps TRBD2 (5 bases). The CDR3 totals 16 residues. V dropped 2 bases and J dropped 4 bases, with 17 bases sitting between them. Germline V gene lookup returns CDR1 PRHDT and CDR2 FYEKMQ (reference sequence). The CDR3 sequence is CASSLQSAGFPETQYF. The CDR3 DNA is TGTGCCAGCAGCTTACAGTCGGCGGGCTTCCCAGAGACCCAGTACTTC.